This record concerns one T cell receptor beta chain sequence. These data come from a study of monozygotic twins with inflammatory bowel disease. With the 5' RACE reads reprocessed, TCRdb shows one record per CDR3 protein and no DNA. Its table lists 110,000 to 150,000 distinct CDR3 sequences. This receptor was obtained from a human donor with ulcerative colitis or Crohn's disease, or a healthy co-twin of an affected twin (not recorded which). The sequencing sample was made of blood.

The CDR3 loop is CASSLGRRLEAFF. This chain joins TRBV13 and TRBJ1-1. This CDR3 is built from 13 residues. The germline V gene has CDR1 PRHDT and CDR2 FYEKMQ (reference sequence).